The clone carrying this T cell receptor beta chain occurred many times. Antigen unknown. CDR1 SNHLY and CDR2 FYNNEI come from the germline V gene. The CDR3 contains 13 residues. V lost 7 bases and J lost 2; bases outside the gene matches: 4. The data stem from a study of regulatory T cells in long-lasting Graves disease. This sample's time point: newly diagnosed GD, antithyroid drugs for less than 3 months. From RNA extracted from PBMCs, the TCR library was made. According to the study, TCR beta libraries were built with iRepertoire HTBI primers and CDR3-region Arm-PCR. One entry per CDR3 protein results from TCRdb running MiXCR on the multiplex PCR reads. In the table there are 520,000 or so distinct CDR3 sequences, more than 10% of which are singletons. Study results and caveats: Persistent disease was associated with favored TRBV28 usage and with favored use of TRBJ1-2 and TRBJ2-5.

The same specimen was also included in a second study, on T cells in Graves' hyperthyroidism and ophthalmopathy.

The chain combines TRBV2 with TRBJ2-7; TRBD1 matches at 8 bases. The specimen comprised peripheral blood mononuclear cells (PBMCs), sampled at new diagnosis, from a patient treated with antithyroid drugs. The receptor was derived from a woman under 40 with Graves disease. Written as DNA, the CDR3 is TGTGCCAGCACCAGGGACAGGACCTACGAGCAGTACTTC. It translates to CASTRDRTYEQYF.